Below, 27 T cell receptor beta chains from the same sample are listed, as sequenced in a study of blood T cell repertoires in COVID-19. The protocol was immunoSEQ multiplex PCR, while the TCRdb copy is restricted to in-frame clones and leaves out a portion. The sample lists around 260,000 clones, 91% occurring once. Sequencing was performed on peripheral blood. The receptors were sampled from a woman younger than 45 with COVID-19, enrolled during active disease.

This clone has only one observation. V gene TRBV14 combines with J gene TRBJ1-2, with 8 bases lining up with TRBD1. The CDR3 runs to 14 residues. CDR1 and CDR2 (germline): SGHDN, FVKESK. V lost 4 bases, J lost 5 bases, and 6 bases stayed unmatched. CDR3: CASSLSDRGYGYTF. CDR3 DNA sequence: TGTGCCAGCAGCCTTTCAGACAGGGGTTATGGCTACACCTTC.

CDR3 in amino acids: CASSPMSQPQHF. In nucleotides, the CDR3 is TGTGCCAGCAGCCCCATGAGTCAGCCCCAGCATTTT. The J gene is TRBJ1-5, the V gene TRBV28; no clear D. The CDR3 covers 12 residues. CDR1 and CDR2 from the germline V gene are MDHEN and SYDVKM. Trimming shortened V by 6 bases and J by 6 bases, and 9 bases separated the two germline ends.

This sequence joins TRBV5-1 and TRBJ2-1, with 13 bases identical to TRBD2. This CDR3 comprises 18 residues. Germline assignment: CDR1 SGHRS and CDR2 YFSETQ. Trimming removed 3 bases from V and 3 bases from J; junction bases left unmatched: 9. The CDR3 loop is CASSSGLAGVVIYNEQFF. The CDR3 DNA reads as TGCGCCAGCAGCTCCGGACTAGCGGGAGTAGTCATCTACAATGAGCAGTTCTTC.

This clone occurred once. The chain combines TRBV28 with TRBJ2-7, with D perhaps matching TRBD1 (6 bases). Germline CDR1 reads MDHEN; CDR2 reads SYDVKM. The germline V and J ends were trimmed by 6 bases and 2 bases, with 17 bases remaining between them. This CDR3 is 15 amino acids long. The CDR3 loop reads CASSPGQRTPYEQYF. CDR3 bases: TGTGCCAGCAGCCCTGGACAGAGGACCCCCTACGAGCAGTACTTC.

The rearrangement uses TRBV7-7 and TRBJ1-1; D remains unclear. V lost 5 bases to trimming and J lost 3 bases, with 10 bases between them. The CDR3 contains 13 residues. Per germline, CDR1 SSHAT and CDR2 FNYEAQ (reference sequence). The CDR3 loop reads CASSPSPDTEAFF. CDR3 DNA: TGTGCCAGCAGCCCTTCCCCGGACACTGAAGCTTTCTTT.

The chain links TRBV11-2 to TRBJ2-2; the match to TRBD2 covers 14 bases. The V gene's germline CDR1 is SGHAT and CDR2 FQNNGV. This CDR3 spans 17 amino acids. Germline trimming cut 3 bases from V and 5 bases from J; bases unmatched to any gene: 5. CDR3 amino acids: CASSFPTSGRVTGELFF. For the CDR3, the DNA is TGTGCCAGCAGCTTCCCGACTAGCGGGAGGGTAACCGGGGAGCTGTTTTTT.

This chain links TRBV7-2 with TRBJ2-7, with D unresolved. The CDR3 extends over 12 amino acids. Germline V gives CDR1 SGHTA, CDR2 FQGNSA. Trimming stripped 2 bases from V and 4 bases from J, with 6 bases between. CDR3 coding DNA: TGTGCCAGCAGCTTACCCGAGTACGAGCAGTACTTC. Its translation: CASSLPEYEQYF. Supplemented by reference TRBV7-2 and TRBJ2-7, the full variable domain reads GAGVSQSPSNKVTEKGKDVELRCDPISGHTALYWYRQSLGQGLEFLIYFQGNSAPDKSGLPSDRFSAERTGGSVSTLTIQRTQQEDSAVYLCASSLPEYEQYFGPGTRLTVT.

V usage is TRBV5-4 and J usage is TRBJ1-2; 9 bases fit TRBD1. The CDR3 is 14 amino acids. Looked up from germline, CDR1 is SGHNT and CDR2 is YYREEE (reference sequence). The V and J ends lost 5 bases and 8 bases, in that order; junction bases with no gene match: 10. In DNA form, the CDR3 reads TGTGCCAGCAGGAATACAGGGGGCAAGGGGGGCTACACCTTC. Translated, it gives CASRNTGGKGGYTF.

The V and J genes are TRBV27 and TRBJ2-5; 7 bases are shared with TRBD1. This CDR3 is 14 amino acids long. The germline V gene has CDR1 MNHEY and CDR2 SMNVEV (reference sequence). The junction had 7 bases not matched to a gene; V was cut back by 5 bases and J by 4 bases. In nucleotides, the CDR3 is TGTGCCAGCAGTCCACAGGGGTTGGGAGAGACCCAGTACTTC. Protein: CASSPQGLGETQYF.

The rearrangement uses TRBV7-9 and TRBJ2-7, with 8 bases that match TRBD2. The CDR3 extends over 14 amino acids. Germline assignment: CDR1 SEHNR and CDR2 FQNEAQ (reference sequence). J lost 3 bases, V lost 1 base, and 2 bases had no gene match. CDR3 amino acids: CASSLGTSNYEQYF. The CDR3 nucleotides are TGTGCCAGCAGCTTAGGGACTAGCAACTACGAGCAGTACTTC.

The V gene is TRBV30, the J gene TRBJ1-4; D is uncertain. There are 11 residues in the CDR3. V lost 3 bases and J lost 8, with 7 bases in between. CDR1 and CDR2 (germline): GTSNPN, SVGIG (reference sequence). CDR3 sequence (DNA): TGTGCCTGGAGCCATCAGGAAAAACTGTTTTTT. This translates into CAWSHQEKLFF. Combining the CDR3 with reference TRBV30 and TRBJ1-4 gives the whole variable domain SQTIHQWPATLVQPVGSPLSLECTVEGTSNPNLYWYRQAAGRGLQLLFYSVGIGQISSEVPQNLSASRPQDRQFILSSKKLLLSDSGFYLCAWSHQEKLFFGSGTQLSVL.

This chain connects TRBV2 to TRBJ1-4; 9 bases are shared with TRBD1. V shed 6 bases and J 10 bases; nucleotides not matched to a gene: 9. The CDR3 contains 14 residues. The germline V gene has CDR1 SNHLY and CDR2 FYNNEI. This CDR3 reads CASREDRGAGKLFF. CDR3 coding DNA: TGTGCCAGCAGGGAGGACAGGGGTGCAGGAAAACTGTTTTTT.

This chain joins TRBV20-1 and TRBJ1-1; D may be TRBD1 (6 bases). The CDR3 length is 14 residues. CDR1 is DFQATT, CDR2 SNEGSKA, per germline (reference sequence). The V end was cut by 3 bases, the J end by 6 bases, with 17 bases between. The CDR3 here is CSASLQGTWAEAFF. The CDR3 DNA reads TGCAGTGCTAGTCTCCAGGGGACATGGGCTGAAGCTTTCTTT.

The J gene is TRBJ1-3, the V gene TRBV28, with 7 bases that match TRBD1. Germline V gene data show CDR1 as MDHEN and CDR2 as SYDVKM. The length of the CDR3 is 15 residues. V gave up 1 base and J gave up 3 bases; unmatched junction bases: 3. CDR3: CASSLLSGGGNTIYF. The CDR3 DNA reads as TGTGCCAGCAGTTTATTATCAGGGGGTGGAAACACCATATATTTT.

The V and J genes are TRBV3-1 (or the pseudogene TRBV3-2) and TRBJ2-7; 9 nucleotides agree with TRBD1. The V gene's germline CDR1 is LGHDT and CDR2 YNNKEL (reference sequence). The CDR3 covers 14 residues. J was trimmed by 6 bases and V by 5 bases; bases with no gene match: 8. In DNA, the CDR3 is TGTGCCAGCAGCGCGCGGGACAGGGCTGGCGAGCAGTACTTC. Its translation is CASSARDRAGEQYF.

CDR3 region: CATSRDRQGNNSPLHF. DNA of the CDR3: TGTGCCACCAGCAGAGATCGACAGGGAAACAATTCACCCCTCCACTTT. This chain uses TRBV15 with TRBJ1-6; 7 bases line up with TRBD1. The CDR3 loop spans 16 amino acids. V was clipped by 0 bases and J by 7 bases; unmatched bases: 6. Germline CDR1 reads LNHNV; CDR2 reads YYDKDF (reference sequence). The full variable domain, in which reference TRBV15 and TRBJ1-6 provide the parts outside the CDR3, is DAMVIQNPRYQVTQFGKPVTLSCSQTLNHNVMYWYQQKSSQAPKLLFHYYDKDFNNEADTPDNFQSRRPNTSFCFLDIRSPGLGDTAMYLCATSRDRQGNNSPLHFGNGTRLTVT.

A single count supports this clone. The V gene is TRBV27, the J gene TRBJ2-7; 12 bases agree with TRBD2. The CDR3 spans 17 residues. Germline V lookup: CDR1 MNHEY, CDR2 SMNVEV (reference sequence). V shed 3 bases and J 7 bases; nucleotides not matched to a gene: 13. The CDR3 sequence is CASSLRLLAGGPGEQYF. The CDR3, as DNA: TGTGCCAGCAGTTTGAGGCTTCTAGCGGGAGGGCCGGGAGAGCAGTACTTC.

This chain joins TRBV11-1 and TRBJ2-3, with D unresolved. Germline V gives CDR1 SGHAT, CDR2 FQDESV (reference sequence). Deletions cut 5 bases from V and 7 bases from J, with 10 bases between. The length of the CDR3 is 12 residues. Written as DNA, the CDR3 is TGTGCCAGCAGCCCGCGCCATCATACGCAGTATTTT. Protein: CASSPRHHTQYF.

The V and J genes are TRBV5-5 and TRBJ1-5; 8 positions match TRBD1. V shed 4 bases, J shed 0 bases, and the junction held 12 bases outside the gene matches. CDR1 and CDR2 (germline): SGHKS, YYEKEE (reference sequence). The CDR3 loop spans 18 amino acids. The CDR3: CASSNDRGGRYSNQPQHF. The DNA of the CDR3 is TGTGCCAGCAGCAATGACAGGGGCGGACGGTATAGCAATCAGCCCCAGCATTTT.

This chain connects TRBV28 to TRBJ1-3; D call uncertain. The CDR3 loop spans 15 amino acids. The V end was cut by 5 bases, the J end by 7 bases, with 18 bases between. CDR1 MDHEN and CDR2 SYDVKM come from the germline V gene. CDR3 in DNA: TGTGCCAGCAGTCTTGACAACCCAATACGCAACACCATATATTTT. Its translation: CASSLDNPIRNTIYF.

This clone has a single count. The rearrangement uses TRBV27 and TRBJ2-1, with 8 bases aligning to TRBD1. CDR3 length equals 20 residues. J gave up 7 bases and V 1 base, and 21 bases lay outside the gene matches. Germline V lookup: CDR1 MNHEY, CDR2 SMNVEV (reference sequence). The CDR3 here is CASSLYGTRGNRGSGNEQFF. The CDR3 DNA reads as TGTGCCAGCAGTTTATACGGAACTCGAGGTAACAGGGGGTCTGGGAATGAGCAGTTCTTC.

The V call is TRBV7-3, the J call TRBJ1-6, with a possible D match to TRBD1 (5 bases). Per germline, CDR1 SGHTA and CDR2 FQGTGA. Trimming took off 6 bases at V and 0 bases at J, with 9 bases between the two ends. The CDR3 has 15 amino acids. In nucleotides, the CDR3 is TGTGCCAGCAGTCTTGACAGCTCCTATAATTCACCCCTCCACTTT. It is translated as CASSLDSSYNSPLHF. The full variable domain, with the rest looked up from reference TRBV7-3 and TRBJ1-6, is GAGVSQTPSNKVTEKGKYVELRCDPISGHTALYWYRQSLGQGPEFLIYFQGTGAADDSGLPNDRFFAVRPEGSVSTLKIQRTERGDSAVYLCASSLDSSYNSPLHFGNGTRLTVT.

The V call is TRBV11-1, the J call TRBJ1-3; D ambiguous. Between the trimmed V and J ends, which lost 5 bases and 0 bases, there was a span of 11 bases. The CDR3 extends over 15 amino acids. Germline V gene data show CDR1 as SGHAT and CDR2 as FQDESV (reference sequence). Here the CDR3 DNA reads TGTGCCAGCAGCCCTCGACGGAGCTCTGGAAACACCATATATTTT. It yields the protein CASSPRRSSGNTIYF. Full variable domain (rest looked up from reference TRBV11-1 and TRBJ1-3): EAEVAQSPRYKITEKSQAVAFWCDPISGHATLYWYRQILGQGPELLVQFQDESVVDDSQLPKDRFSAERLKGVDSTLKIQPAELGDSAMYLCASSPRRSSGNTIYFGEGSWLTVV.

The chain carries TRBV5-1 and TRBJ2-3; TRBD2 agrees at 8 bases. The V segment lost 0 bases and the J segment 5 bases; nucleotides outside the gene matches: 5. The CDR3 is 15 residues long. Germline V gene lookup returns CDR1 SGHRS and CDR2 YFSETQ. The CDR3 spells CASSLDRGGGDTQYF. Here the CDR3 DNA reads TGCGCCAGCAGCTTGGATCGGGGGGGAGGAGATACGCAGTATTTT.

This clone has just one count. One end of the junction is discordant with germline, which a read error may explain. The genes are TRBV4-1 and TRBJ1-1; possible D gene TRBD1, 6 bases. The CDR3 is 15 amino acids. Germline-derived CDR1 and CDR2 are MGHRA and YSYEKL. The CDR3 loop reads CAGSQDPGGAPEAFF. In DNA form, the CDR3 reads TGCGCCGGCAGCCAAGATCCCGGGGGGGCCCCTGAAGCTTTCTTT.

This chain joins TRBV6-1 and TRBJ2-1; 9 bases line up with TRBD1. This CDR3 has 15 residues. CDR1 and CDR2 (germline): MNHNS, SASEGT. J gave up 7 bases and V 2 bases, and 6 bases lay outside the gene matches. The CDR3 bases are TGTGCCAGCAGTGAACGGGGACAGGGTATTAATGAGCAGTTCTTC. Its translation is CASSERGQGINEQFF.

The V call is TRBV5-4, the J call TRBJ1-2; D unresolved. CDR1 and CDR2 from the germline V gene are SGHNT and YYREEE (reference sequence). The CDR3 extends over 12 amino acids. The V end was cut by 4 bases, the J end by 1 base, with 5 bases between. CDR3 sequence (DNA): TGTGCCAGCAGCGTGTATAACTATGGCTACACCTTC. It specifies CASSVYNYGYTF.